The text below deals with one T cell receptor (beta chain). The sample comes from a study of cytomegalovirus exposure and HLA in healthy donors. Across the study: Falling in the Caucasian-associated ancestry cluster were about 82% of under 450 genotyped donors.

The PCR was carried out with 60 Vbeta primers and 13 Jbeta primers. Clones were sequenced by immunoSEQ multiplex PCR, and TCRdb holds only the in-frame ones, with some missing. The sample contains 150,000 to 200,000 clones, about 81% of which appear only once. When sampled, the donors appeared nominally healthy, though they likely had unrecorded immune exposures. From germline, CDR1 is MDHEN and CDR2 SYDVKM. This CDR3 comprises 13 residues. The germline V and J ends were trimmed by 8 bases and 2 bases, with 10 bases remaining between them. The receptor's source is a woman under 40 in good health and CMV-seronegative. The chain recombines TRBV28 with TRBJ1-3; no firm D call. The sequenced material came from PBMCs. The CDR3 region has the DNA TGTGCCAGCCCATCATTAGCTGGAAACACCATATATTTT. This translates into CASPSLAGNTIYF. The full variable domain, completed using reference TRBV28 and TRBJ1-3, is DVKVTQSSRYLVKRTGEKVFLECVQDMDHENMFWYRQDPGLGLRLIYFSYDVKMKEKGDIPEGYSVSREKKERFSLILESASTNQTSMYLCASPSLAGNTIYFGEGSWLTVV.